A single sample gave rise to the 28 T cell receptor beta chains below, sequenced in a study of OX40 agonist ivuxolimab in advanced cancers. TCRdb's copy holds only in-frame clones and misses some; the assay was immunoSEQ multiplex PCR. The sample shows fewer than 90,000 clones, 93% of them seen only once. The sample here was CD4+ or CD8+ T cells sorted from blood, taken in a trial of the OX40 agonist ivuxolimab. The receptors stem from an adult with an advanced solid tumor such as melanoma, head and neck, liver or kidney cancer.

The chain has TRBV29-1 and TRBJ2-1; 10 bases match TRBD1. From germline, CDR1 is SQVTM and CDR2 ANQGSEA. The CDR3 length is 13 residues. The J segment lost 7 bases and the V segment lost 7 bases, leaving 7 bases of the junction unmatched. CDR3 nucleotide sequence: TGCAGCGCACCGGACAGGGGGTTTAATGAGCAGTTCTTC. Translation gives CSAPDRGFNEQFF.

The chain has TRBV19 and TRBJ1-6; the D is unclear. V was cut by 3 bases and J by 5 bases, with 5 bases left in between. CDR1 is LNHDA and CDR2 is SQIVND in the germline V gene (reference sequence). The CDR3 sequence is 13 residues long. CDR3 DNA: TGTGCCAGTAGTATCACGGATAATTCACCCCTCCACTTT. It encodes CASSITDNSPLHF. Complete variable domain (other parts from reference TRBV19 and TRBJ1-6): DGGITQSPKYLFRKEGQNVTLSCEQNLNHDAMYWYRQDPGQGLRLIYYSQIVNDFQKGDIAEGYSVSREKKESFPLTVTSAQKNPTAFYLCASSITDNSPLHFGNGTRLTVT.

This clone was detected once. The CDR3 DNA reads TGTGCCAGCAGCCCCGGGGCGCGGACTGAAGCTTTCTTT. Translating it yields CASSPGARTEAFF. This rearrangement joins TRBV6-5 to TRBJ1-1; D is perhaps TRBD1 (5 bases). The CDR3 length is 13 residues. Germline lookup yields CDR1 MNHEY and CDR2 SVGAGI. Trimming cost V 6 bases and J 5 bases, with 13 bases left between them.

This clone occurred once. This chain links TRBV7-8 with TRBJ2-7; TRBD2 matches 9 bases. This CDR3 contains 15 residues. Per germline, CDR1 SGHVS and CDR2 FQNEAQ. The trim removed 5 bases at V and 3 bases at J, leaving 8 bases unmatched. The DNA for the CDR3 is TGTGCCAGCAGCGCGGGAGGGGTAACCCTCTACGAGCAGTACTTC. It specifies CASSAGGVTLYEQYF.

In this sample, this clone turned up once. CDR3 loop: CASSPSGRGGTDTQYF. CDR3 DNA sequence: TGTGCCAGCAGCCCTAGCGGGAGGGGAGGCACAGATACGCAGTATTTT. The chain couples TRBV13 to TRBJ2-3; 12 positions agree with TRBD2. This CDR3 contains 16 residues. Trimming removed 5 bases from V and 1 base from J; junction bases left unmatched: 4. Looked up from germline, CDR1 is PRHDT and CDR2 is FYEKMQ (reference sequence).

The J gene is TRBJ2-2, the V gene TRBV14; 8 bases are a match to TRBD2. The germline CDR1 and CDR2 sequences are SGHDN and FVKESK. CDR3 length: 15 residues. V lost 4 bases, J lost 4 bases, and 5 bases stayed unmatched. CDR3 bases: TGTGCCAGCAGCCTAACCGGGACTAGCACCGGGGAGCTGTTTTTT. Translating it yields CASSLTGTSTGELFF.

The V gene is TRBV19, the J gene TRBJ2-1; TRBD2 aligns across 11 bases. Germline loops: CDR1 LNHDA, CDR2 SQIVND (reference sequence). CDR3 length: 16 residues. V lost 6 bases to trimming and J lost 6 bases; unmatched junction nucleotides: 10. The CDR3 spells CASSITGLAALNEQFF. The CDR3 nucleotides read TGTGCCAGTAGCATAACGGGACTAGCGGCCCTCAATGAGCAGTTCTTC.

The CDR3 protein is CASSQTTDYYGYTF. As DNA, the CDR3 is TGTGCCAGCAGCCAAACTACGGACTACTATGGCTACACCTTC. The chain recombines TRBV14 with TRBJ1-2; D ambiguous. The CDR3 length is 14 residues. Germline V gene sequence: CDR1 SGHDN, CDR2 FVKESK. V was clipped by 2 bases and J by 3 bases, with 10 bases between them. Full variable domain (outside the CDR3, taken from reference TRBV14 and TRBJ1-2): EAGVTQFPSHSVIEKGQTVTLRCDPISGHDNLYWYRRVMGKEIKFLLHFVKESKQDESGMPNNRFLAERTGGTYSTLKVQPAELEDSGVYFCASSQTTDYYGYTFGSGTRLTVV.

The V gene is TRBV7-9, the J gene TRBJ2-1, with 8 bases aligning to TRBD2. This CDR3 is 15 amino acids long. Germline lookup yields CDR1 SEHNR and CDR2 FQNEAQ (reference sequence). V was clipped by 5 bases and J by 8 bases; unmatched bases: 11. CDR3 coding DNA: TGTGCCAGCAGCGAAGAGGGGACTAGGGGGGATGAGCAGTTCTTC. This sequence encodes CASSEEGTRGDEQFF.

The chain links TRBV4-1 to TRBJ2-7, with 7 bases that match TRBD1. V lost 1 base and J lost 2; bases outside the gene matches: 8. Germline CDR1 is MGHRA and CDR2 is YSYEKL. This CDR3 is built from 16 residues. The CDR3 DNA reads as TGCGCCAGCAGCCAAGCCCCCGGGACAGAGACCTACGAGCAGTACTTC. It is translated as CASSQAPGTETYEQYF.

V and J are TRBV6-5 and TRBJ2-1; no clear D gene. The CDR3 spans 14 residues. V was cut by 8 bases and J by 4 bases, with 15 bases left in between. The V gene's germline CDR1 is MNHEY and CDR2 SVGAGI. In nucleotides, the CDR3 is TGTGCCAGCGGCCAGCTACGCGGATACAATGAGCAGTTCTTC. Amino acids: CASGQLRGYNEQFF.

The J gene is TRBJ1-2, the V gene TRBV19, with 8 bases fitting TRBD1. With V trimmed by 3 bases and J by 6 bases, 9 bases remained unmatched. The CDR3 has 15 amino acids. Per the germline V gene, CDR1 is LNHDA and CDR2 is SQIVND (reference sequence). The CDR3 sequence: CASSMILDRVDGYTF. The CDR3 DNA sequence: TGTGCCAGTAGTATGATTTTGGACAGGGTAGATGGCTACACCTTC.

The chain has TRBV5-6 and TRBJ2-5; TRBD2 matches at 10 bases. CDR1 is SGHDT and CDR2 is YYEEEE in the germline V gene. Unmatched junction bases numbered 8, after V lost 3 bases and J lost 6 bases. This CDR3 spans 15 amino acids. The CDR3 spells CASSSEQGLAKTQYF. The DNA of the CDR3 is TGTGCCAGCAGCTCTGAACAGGGACTAGCGAAGACCCAGTACTTC.

V usage is TRBV29-1 and J usage is TRBJ2-1, with TRBD2 as a possible D gene (6 bases). The V gene's germline CDR1 is SQVTM and CDR2 ANQGSEA. The V end lost 5 bases, the J end lost 4 bases, and 21 bases lay between the germline ends. CDR3 length equals 16 residues. The CDR3 sequence: CSVRLMGEDAYNEQFF. The CDR3 DNA is TGCAGCGTTAGGCTAATGGGGGAGGACGCTTACAATGAGCAGTTCTTC.

The chain has TRBV5-6 and TRBJ2-7; 7 positions match TRBD1. The length of the CDR3 is 15 residues. The germline CDR1 and CDR2 sequences are SGHDT and YYEEEE. V lost 4 bases to trimming and J lost 0 bases; unmatched junction nucleotides: 7. CDR3 in DNA: TGTGCCAGCAGCGGAGACGGGACAGCCTCCTACGAGCAGTACTTC. Its protein product is CASSGDGTASYEQYF. The whole variable domain, remainder taken from reference TRBV5-6 and TRBJ2-7, is DAGVTQSPTHLIKTRGQQVTLRCSPKSGHDTVSWYQQALGQGPQFIFQYYEEEERQRGNFPDRFSGHQFPNYSSELNVNALLLGDSALYLCASSGDGTASYEQYFGPGTRLTVT.

Only one count was recorded for this clone. The chain recombines TRBV21-1 with TRBJ1-4. TRBV21-1 is a documented pseudogene. This CDR3 is 15 amino acids long. As DNA, the CDR3 is TGTGCCAGCAGCAAAGTCGATAGTGGGCGGGAAAAACTGTTTTTT. Translated: CASSKVDSGREKLFF.

The chain couples TRBV6-6 to TRBJ1-1, with D maybe TRBD1 (5 bases). This CDR3 is built from 16 residues. Trimming left V 0 bases short and J 0 bases short, with 11 bases between. Germline lookup yields CDR1 MNHNY and CDR2 SVGAGI (reference sequence). This CDR3 reads CASSYSSTVLNTEAFF. The CDR3 bases are TGTGCCAGCAGTTACTCTTCGACAGTACTGAACACTGAAGCTTTCTTT.

The rearrangement links TRBV11-2 to TRBJ2-7; no reliable D call. V was trimmed by 8 bases and J by 2 bases, leaving 10 bases between them. The CDR3 totals 12 residues. Germline CDR1 SGHAT, CDR2 FQNNGV. The CDR3 DNA follows: TGTGCCAGCTCCCAGGCGGCCTACGAGCAGTACTTC. It specifies CASSQAAYEQYF.

The chain couples TRBV15 to TRBJ2-7, with 8 bases identical to TRBD1. The V gene end was trimmed by 0 bases and the J gene end by 5 bases; junction bases not matched to a gene: 15. CDR1 is LNHNV and CDR2 is YYDKDF in the germline V gene (reference sequence). CDR3 length: 18 amino acids. The CDR3 bases are TGTGCCACCAGCAGAGATGTCGGATTGCAGGGGGCGCGCAACGAGCAGTACTTC. It specifies CATSRDVGLQGARNEQYF.

V is TRBV11-3 and J is TRBJ2-7; perhaps TRBD1 as D (7 bases). Germline V lookup: CDR1 SGHNT, CDR2 YENEEA. CDR3 size: 14 residues. The V end was cut by 6 bases, the J end by 5 bases, with 17 bases between. For the CDR3, the DNA is TGTGCCAGCAGTTCCTATCAGGGGGGTGACGAGCAGTACTTC. Its protein is CASSSYQGGDEQYF.

CDR3 region: CASNLQGLGTEAFF. CDR3 sequence (DNA): TGCGCCAGCAACCTCCAGGGGTTGGGGACTGAAGCTTTCTTT. This chain links TRBV5-1 with TRBJ1-1; D perhaps matches TRBD1 (6 bases). Germline CDR1 and CDR2: SGHRS and YFSETQ. The CDR3 is 14 amino acids. V gave up 6 bases and J gave up 5 bases, with 17 bases separating them.

The chain links TRBV4-3 to TRBJ1-2; possible D gene TRBD1, 5 bases. V was shortened by 3 bases and J by 4 bases, with 18 bases between the two germline ends. Looked up from germline, CDR1 is LGHNA and CDR2 is YSLEER. CDR3 length: 16 residues. CDR3 in amino acids: CASSQRSGGPGYGYTF. DNA for the CDR3: TGCGCCAGCAGCCAGAGGTCGGGGGGACCAGGCTATGGCTACACCTTC.

The rearrangement joins TRBV4-1 to TRBJ1-1, with D perhaps TRBD1 (5 bases). The length of the CDR3 is 16 residues. With 3 bases removed from V and 3 bases from J, the gap between germline ends came to 17 bases. The germline CDR1 and CDR2 sequences are MGHRA and YSYEKL. The CDR3 sequence: CASSHPGGGRYTEAFF. DNA for the CDR3: TGCGCCAGCAGCCATCCTGGGGGGGGGAGGTACACTGAAGCTTTCTTT.

V usage is TRBV19 and J usage is TRBJ1-1, with D perhaps matching TRBD1 (5 bases). The germline gives CDR1 LNHDA, CDR2 SQIVND (reference sequence). V lost 10 bases and J 7 bases, leaving 10 bases between the germline ends. The CDR3 loop spans 10 amino acids. DNA for the CDR3: TGTGCCACCGGGACCGTTGAAGCTTTCTTT. This codes for CATGTVEAFF. Filled out from reference TRBV19 and TRBJ1-1, the complete variable domain reads DGGITQSPKYLFRKEGQNVTLSCEQNLNHDAMYWYRQDPGQGLRLIYYSQIVNDFQKGDIAEGYSVSREKKESFPLTVTSAQKNPTAFYLCATGTVEAFFGQGTRLTVV.

The V gene is TRBV27, the J gene TRBJ2-1; TRBD2 matches at 8 bases. This CDR3 is built from 16 residues. With 3 bases clipped from V and 2 bases from J, the junction kept 6 bases outside the gene matches. The germline V gene has CDR1 MNHEY and CDR2 SMNVEV (reference sequence). CDR3 in amino acids: CASSFGSGRAYNEQFF. Written as DNA, the CDR3 is TGTGCCAGCAGTTTCGGCAGCGGGAGAGCCTACAATGAGCAGTTCTTC.

This sequence joins TRBV2 and TRBJ1-2; no firm D call. The germline V gene encodes CDR1 SNHLY and CDR2 FYNNEI. CDR3 length: 11 residues. V was cut by 6 bases and J by 7 bases, with 9 bases left in between. CDR3 amino acids: CASSLGGGYTF. DNA for the CDR3: TGTGCCAGCAGCTTGGGTGGTGGCTACACCTTC. Supplemented by reference TRBV2 and TRBJ1-2, the full variable domain reads EPEVTQTPSHQVTQMGQEVILRCVPISNHLYFYWYRQILGQKVEFLVSFYNNEISEKSEIFDDQFSVERPDGSNFTLKIRSTKLEDSAMYFCASSLGGGYTFGSGTRLTVV.

This chain uses TRBV13 with TRBJ2-4, with unresolved D. The CDR3 totals 11 residues. The V end was cut by 10 bases, the J end by 5 bases, with 9 bases between. The germline gives CDR1 PRHDT, CDR2 FYEKMQ (reference sequence). CDR3 in DNA: TGTGCCAAAATGACCCAAAACATTCAGTACTTC. This gives the protein CAKMTQNIQYF.

This clone was observed once. The chain combines TRBV7-9 with TRBJ2-7; D is unclear. The V end lost 3 bases, the J end lost 7 bases, and 10 bases lay between the germline ends. The CDR3 loop spans 12 amino acids. The germline V gene has CDR1 SEHNR and CDR2 FQNEAQ (reference sequence). The CDR3 DNA reads TGTGCCAGCAGCTTCGGTAGTGGAGAGCAGTACTTC. It yields the protein CASSFGSGEQYF.